What follows describes a single T cell receptor beta chain. The antigen is undetermined. These data come from a study of CD8+ T cells in alopecia areata. Broader study findings: Clonality was higher in lesional than normal scalp, especially in alopecia totalis/universalis. With patients, TCR sharing proved less clear than in mice, a difference possibly related to HLA.

Cell sorting was applied to PBMCs, and CD4+ and CD8+ T cells were collected. This CDR3 is 15 amino acids long. Losses at the gene ends were 6 bases for V and 2 bases for J; bases not matched to a gene: 10. Germline CDR1 is SEHNR and CDR2 is FQNEAQ (reference sequence). Reverse transcribed after extraction, RNA yielded cDNA as the sequencing template. The table came from immunoSEQ multiplex PCR; TCRdb's copy has only in-frame clones and leaves some out. Of roughly 120,000 clones listed, more than 30% are singletons. The chain couples TRBV7-9 to TRBJ2-7; 7 bases map to TRBD1. Material: CD4+ T cells sorted from blood. The clonotype originates from a human donor with alopecia areata. CDR3 DNA sequence: TGTGCCAGCAGTTATGGGGACAGACGCACCTACGAGCAGTACTTC. It translates to CASSYGDRRTYEQYF.